This passage covers 2 T cell receptor beta chains from one sample sequenced in a study of blood T cell repertoires in COVID-19. The data were produced by immunoSEQ multiplex PCR, yet TCRdb's version contains in-frame clones alone and is incomplete. The sample shows about 160,000 clones, 78% of them seen only once. The sequenced sample was peripheral blood. These receptors came from a woman aged 80 or over with acute or convalescent COVID-19.

The V gene is TRBV9, the J gene TRBJ2-1, with 13 bases that match TRBD2. The V and J ends lost 4 bases and 10 bases, in that order; junction bases with no gene match: 5. There are 14 residues in the CDR3. Germline CDR1 and CDR2: SGDLS and YYNGEE. This chain's CDR3 is CASSRLAGGEEQFF. The DNA of the CDR3 is TGTGCCAGCAGCCGACTAGCGGGAGGAGAGGAGCAGTTCTTC.

This clone has only one observation. The chain couples TRBV29-1 to TRBJ2-3; 10 positions match TRBD2. V trimming: 5 bases; J trimming: 0 bases; junction bases outside the gene matches: 5. The CDR3 sequence is 15 residues long. The V gene's germline CDR1 is SQVTM and CDR2 ANQGSEA. In nucleotides, the CDR3 is TGCAGCGTTATCAAAGCGGGGGGGAGCACAGATACGCAGTATTTT. This sequence encodes CSVIKAGGSTDTQYF.